This T cell receptor beta chain was identified during a study of blood T cells in healthy people across ages. In its sample, this clonotype was seen many times. Its antigen is undetermined. Sample-barcoded 5' priming and a J-beta primer mix drove a second PCR of about 6 to 12 cycles. TCRdb recomputed calls from the 5' RACE reads with MiXCR, one row per CDR3 protein. This table has under 2 million distinct CDR3 sequences, around 35% appearing once. Overall study findings and caveats: Lack of knowledge of donor CMV status possibly confounded expanded clonotype changes.

The TCR sequence derives from a woman aged 25 to 45 in good health. Sequencing used blood.

CDR3 DNA: TGTGCCAGCAGCCAGGGACTAGCGGGATCTTGGCTAGACATTCAGTACTTC. Amino acid sequence: CASSQGLAGSWLDIQYF. The J gene is TRBJ2-4, the V gene TRBV7-9; 13 nucleotides match TRBD2. Germline-derived CDR1 and CDR2 are SEHNR and FQNEAQ (reference sequence). The CDR3 is made up of 17 amino acids. With 5 bases clipped from V and 8 bases from J, the junction kept 12 bases outside the gene matches.